The next 24 T cell receptor beta chains were all read from a single sample in a study of blood T cell repertoires in COVID-19. Produced via immunoSEQ multiplex PCR; TCRdb's table is partial and in-frame only. The repertoire holds about 42,000 clones, with about 85% as singletons. Sequenced: peripheral blood. These receptors were collected from a woman between 65 and 79 years old in a cohort sampled during active COVID-19.

This rearrangement joins TRBV6-5 to TRBJ2-3, with 8 bases fitting TRBD2. The CDR3 has 13 amino acids. CDR1 MNHEY and CDR2 SVGAGI come from the germline V gene. Trimming removed 3 bases from V and 6 bases from J; junction bases left unmatched: 2. The CDR3 reads CASSYSGKDTQYF. CDR3 in DNA: TGTGCCAGCAGTTATAGCGGGAAGGATACGCAGTATTTT.

This chain connects TRBV18 to TRBJ1-1; the D is unclear. The germline V gene encodes CDR1 KGHSH and CDR2 LQKENI. The CDR3 loop spans 13 amino acids. Trimming took 3 bases from V and 3 from J, leaving 8 bases between them. CDR3: CASSPEAYTEAFF. Written as DNA, the CDR3 is TGTGCCAGCTCACCGGAGGCTTACACTGAAGCTTTCTTT.

The CDR3 spells CSASRYRVHEAPGEQYF. As DNA, the CDR3 is TGCAGTGCTAGTAGGTACAGGGTCCACGAGGCCCCTGGGGAGCAGTACTTC. V and J are TRBV20-1 and TRBJ2-7, with D maybe TRBD1 (6 bases). V lost 3 bases and J lost 7, with 28 bases in between. Per the germline V gene, CDR1 is DFQATT and CDR2 is SNEGSKA (reference sequence). This CDR3 has 17 amino acids.

The genes are TRBV25-1 and TRBJ2-4, with 9 positions matching TRBD1. Germline-derived CDR1 and CDR2 are MGHDK and SYGVNS. V shed 5 bases, J shed 10 bases, and the junction held 6 bases outside the gene matches. This CDR3 is 13 amino acids long. The DNA of the CDR3 is TGTGCCAGCAGTTTCCCCGGGACAGGGATTCAGTACTTC. Its protein is CASSFPGTGIQYF. The full variable domain, its missing parts supplied by reference TRBV25-1 and TRBJ2-4, is EADIYQTPRYLVIGTGKKITLECSQTMGHDKMYWYQQDPGMELHLIHYSYGVNSTEKGDLSSESTVSRIRTEHFPLTLESARPSHTSQYLCASSFPGTGIQYFGAGTRLSVL.

The chain links TRBV18 to TRBJ1-1; D possibly corresponds to TRBD1 (5 bases). V was shortened by 6 bases and J by 1 base, with 9 bases between the two germline ends. From germline, CDR1 is KGHSH and CDR2 LQKENI. The CDR3 covers 13 residues. In DNA, the CDR3 is TGTGCCAGCTCGGCGACAGAGAACACTGAAGCTTTCTTT. Translating gives CASSATENTEAFF.

This clone is a singleton in its sample. The chain couples TRBV15 to TRBJ2-3, with TRBD2 as a possible D gene (6 bases). This CDR3 has 13 residues. Trimming stripped 3 bases from V and 8 bases from J, with 12 bases between. Per germline, CDR1 LNHNV and CDR2 YYDKDF (reference sequence). CDR3: CATSRTQEGTQYF. DNA of the CDR3: TGTGCCACCAGCAGGACCCAGGAGGGTACGCAGTATTTT.

This chain connects TRBV6-5 to TRBJ2-7; TRBD1 aligns across 11 bases. The CDR3 runs 15 residues. Trimming removed 2 bases from V and 4 bases from J; junction bases left unmatched: 4. The germline CDR1 and CDR2 sequences are MNHEY and SVGAGI. CDR3 in DNA: TGTGCCAGCAGTTACAGGGGGACAGGGGGGTACGAGCAGTACTTC. Translation: CASSYRGTGGYEQYF.

The chain uses TRBV29-1 and TRBJ2-3, with D maybe TRBD2 (5 bases). The germline gives CDR1 SQVTM, CDR2 ANQGSEA. The V end lost 4 bases, the J end lost 2 bases, and 10 bases lay between the germline ends. CDR3 length: 13 residues. The CDR3 region has the DNA TGCAGCGTTGCTCGGAGGACCACAGATACGCAGTATTTT. Translating it yields CSVARRTTDTQYF.

This clone was recorded once. CDR3 in amino acids: CASSVEVRSDYGYTF. CDR3 bases: TGTGCCAGCAGCGTAGAAGTCAGGTCGGACTATGGCTACACCTTC. The genes are TRBV9 and TRBJ1-2; D uncertain. This CDR3 has 15 residues. Trimming removed 0 bases from V and 3 bases from J, with 12 bases in between. Per the germline V gene, CDR1 is SGDLS and CDR2 is YYNGEE.

This chain links TRBV28 with TRBJ2-7; tentatively, D is TRBD1 (6 bases). The CDR3 runs 13 residues. V was trimmed by 7 bases and J by 4 bases, leaving 14 bases between them. CDR1 and CDR2 from the germline V gene are MDHEN and SYDVKM. CDR3 in DNA: TGTGCCAGCACCGGACAGCCCCAGTACGAGCAGTACTTC. Protein sequence: CASTGQPQYEQYF.

The chain recombines TRBV27 with TRBJ1-2; weak D call: TRBD1 (5 bases). CDR3 length: 13 amino acids. Per the germline V gene, CDR1 is MNHEY and CDR2 is SMNVEV (reference sequence). With 2 bases removed from V and 5 bases from J, the gap between germline ends came to 9 bases. Here the CDR3 reads CASSLKAGYGYTF. CDR3 sequence (DNA): TGTGCCAGCAGTTTAAAGGCAGGGTATGGCTACACCTTC.

V is TRBV18 and J is TRBJ2-5, with D perhaps TRBD2 (5 bases). CDR3 length: 15 amino acids. Trimming left V 3 bases short and J 5 bases short, with 16 bases between. In germline, CDR1 is KGHSH, CDR2 LQKENI. CDR3 loop: CASSPTDRRGETQYF. CDR3 in DNA: TGTGCCAGCTCACCGACGGACCGCCGCGGGGAGACCCAGTACTTC.

The rearrangement links TRBV7-9 to TRBJ2-1, with 13 bases lining up with TRBD2. The CDR3 has 16 amino acids. Germline V gene lookup returns CDR1 SEHNR and CDR2 FQNEAQ (reference sequence). The trim removed 5 bases at V and 8 bases at J, leaving 9 bases unmatched. CDR3 DNA sequence: TGTGCCAGCAGCCCTTGGACTAGCGGGAGTGGGGATGAGCAGTTCTTC. Encoded protein: CASSPWTSGSGDEQFF. Full variable domain (remainder filled in from reference TRBV7-9 and TRBJ2-1): DTGVSQNPRHKITKRGQNVTFRCDPISEHNRLYWYRQTLGQGPEFLTYFQNEAQLEKSRLLSDRFSAERPKGSFSTLEIQRTEQGDSAMYLCASSPWTSGSGDEQFFGPGTRLTVL.

The chain carries TRBV6-2 or TRBV6-3 and TRBJ1-4, with unresolved D. Trimming removed 6 bases at V and 7 bases at J, with 27 bases between. Germline V CDR1 and CDR2: MNHEY, SVGEGT. This CDR3 region has 18 residues. This CDR3 reads CASSPTEPHELPREKLFF. CDR3 DNA: TGTGCCAGCAGCCCTACGGAGCCCCACGAACTGCCTCGTGAAAAACTGTTTTTT.

J is TRBJ2-1 and V is TRBV9; 14 nucleotides align to TRBD2. J was trimmed by 10 bases and V by 0 bases; bases with no gene match: 6. CDR3 size: 16 residues. Germline CDR1 and CDR2: SGDLS and YYNGEE. The CDR3 nucleotides read TGTGCCAGCAGCGTAGCCCGGGGACTAGCGGGAGAAGAGCAGTTCTTC. Translation gives CASSVARGLAGEEQFF.

This rearrangement joins TRBV19 to TRBJ2-3, with D perhaps matching TRBD2 (5 bases). The CDR3 extends over 15 amino acids. The germline V gene has CDR1 LNHDA and CDR2 SQIVND (reference sequence). V lost 1 base and J lost 5, with 13 bases in between. This CDR3 is CASSIAAYREDTQYF. In DNA, the CDR3 is TGTGCCAGTAGTATAGCCGCGTATCGGGAAGATACGCAGTATTTT.

This clone was seen only a few times. V usage is TRBV10-1 and J usage is TRBJ2-2; D remains ambiguous. The CDR3 is 13 residues long. The V and J ends lost 3 bases and 9 bases respectively, with 11 bases between them. Germline V gives CDR1 WNHNN, CDR2 SYGVQD (reference sequence). CDR3 bases: TGCGCCAGCAGTGATTTTTTAAATCGGGAGCTGTTTTTT. This gives the protein CASSDFLNRELFF.

The CDR3 region has the DNA TGCGCCAGCAGTGCCCGAGCGGGTAGCTCCTACAATGAGCAGTTCTTC. Amino acids: CASSARAGSSYNEQFF. The chain employs TRBV10-1 and TRBJ2-1, with D possibly matching TRBD2 (6 bases). CDR3 length: 16 residues. V was pared by 4 bases and J by 0 bases, with 13 bases between. Germline CDR1 reads WNHNN; CDR2 reads SYGVQD (reference sequence).

The gene calls are TRBV6-6 and TRBJ1-2, with 12 bases lining up with TRBD1. The CDR3 consists of 13 residues. Per the germline V gene, CDR1 is MNHNY and CDR2 is SVGAGI (reference sequence). The V gene end was trimmed by 5 bases and the J gene end by 9 bases; junction bases not matched to a gene: 4. The CDR3 coding sequence is TGTGCCAGCAGTGGGACAGGGGGCAAAAGCTACACCTTC. Its protein is CASSGTGGKSYTF.

The CDR3 DNA reads as TGTGCCAGTTCGTCGATAGTCTTCTCCTACAATGAGCAGTTCTTC. Translation gives CASSSIVFSYNEQFF. V is TRBV19 and J is TRBJ2-1; D is uncertain. Germline V gene data show CDR1 as LNHDA and CDR2 as SQIVND (reference sequence). The CDR3 spans 15 residues. The germline V and J ends were trimmed by 8 bases and 0 bases, with 14 bases remaining between them.

The V call is TRBV27, the J call TRBJ2-2; TRBD2 agrees at 8 bases. The V gene end was trimmed by 5 bases and the J gene end by 5 bases; junction bases not matched to a gene: 10. CDR1 is MNHEY and CDR2 is SMNVEV in the germline V gene (reference sequence). The CDR3 covers 16 residues. DNA for the CDR3: TGTGCCAGCAGTCTCACAGCGGGAGATGGGACCGGGGAGCTGTTTTTT. Amino acids: CASSLTAGDGTGELFF.

The chain joins TRBV10-3 to TRBJ1-2; 8 nucleotides match TRBD1. The V segment lost 4 bases and the J segment 4 bases; nucleotides outside the gene matches: 5. Germline V gives CDR1 ENHRY, CDR2 SYGVKD. The CDR3 consists of 14 residues. The CDR3 protein is CAISATGVGYGYTF. As DNA, the CDR3 is TGTGCCATCAGTGCGACAGGGGTCGGCTATGGCTACACCTTC.

The J gene is TRBJ1-3, the V gene TRBV5-1; TRBD1 agrees at 7 bases. V shed 3 bases and J 2 bases; nucleotides not matched to a gene: 5. CDR3 length: 15 amino acids. Germline lookup yields CDR1 SGHRS and CDR2 YFSETQ. CDR3 amino acids: CASSSPTGTGNTIYF. The CDR3 nucleotides read TGCGCCAGCAGCTCCCCGACAGGGACTGGAAACACCATATATTTT.

The chain recombines TRBV7-2 with TRBJ2-7, with 7 bases matching TRBD1. The CDR3 is 15 residues long. Trimming at V came to 1 base and at J to 4 bases, leaving 7 bases not matched to a gene. Germline assignment: CDR1 SGHTA and CDR2 FQGNSA. CDR3 nucleotides: TGTGCCAGCAGCTTAGGGACAGGAGCCTATTACGAGCAGTACTTC. Its translation is CASSLGTGAYYEQYF.